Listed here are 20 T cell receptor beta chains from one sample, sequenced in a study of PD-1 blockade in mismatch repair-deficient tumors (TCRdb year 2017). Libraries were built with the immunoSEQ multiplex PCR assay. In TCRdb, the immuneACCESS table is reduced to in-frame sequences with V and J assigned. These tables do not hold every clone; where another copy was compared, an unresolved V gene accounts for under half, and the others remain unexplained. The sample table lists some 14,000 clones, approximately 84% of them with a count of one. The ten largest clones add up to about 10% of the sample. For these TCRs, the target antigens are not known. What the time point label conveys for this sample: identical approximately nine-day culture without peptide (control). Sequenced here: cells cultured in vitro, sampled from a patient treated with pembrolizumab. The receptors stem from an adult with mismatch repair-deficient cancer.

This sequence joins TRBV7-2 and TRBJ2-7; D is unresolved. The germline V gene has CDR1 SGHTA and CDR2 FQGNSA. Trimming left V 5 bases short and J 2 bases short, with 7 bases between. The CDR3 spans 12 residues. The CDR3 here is CASSDLTYEQYF. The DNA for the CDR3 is TGTGCCAGCAGCGATCTCACCTACGAGCAGTACTTC.

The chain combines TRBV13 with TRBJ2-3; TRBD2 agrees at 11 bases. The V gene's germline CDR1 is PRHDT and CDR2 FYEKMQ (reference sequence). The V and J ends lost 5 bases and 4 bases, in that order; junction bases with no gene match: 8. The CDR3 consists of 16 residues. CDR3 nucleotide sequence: TGTGCCAGCAGCCCCCTCAGTAGCGGGAGGGCAGATACGCAGTATTTT. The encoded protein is CASSPLSSGRADTQYF.

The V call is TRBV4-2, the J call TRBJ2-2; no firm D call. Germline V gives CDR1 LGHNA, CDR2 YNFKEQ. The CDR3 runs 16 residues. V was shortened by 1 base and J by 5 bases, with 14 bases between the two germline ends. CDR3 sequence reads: CASSQAPVAGTGELFF. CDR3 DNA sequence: TGTGCCAGCAGCCAAGCCCCGGTGGCTGGGACCGGGGAGCTGTTTTTT.

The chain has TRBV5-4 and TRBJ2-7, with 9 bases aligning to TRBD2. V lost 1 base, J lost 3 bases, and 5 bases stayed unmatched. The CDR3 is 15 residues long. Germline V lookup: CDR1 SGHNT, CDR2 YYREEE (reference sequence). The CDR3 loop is CASSLFGTSHYEQYF. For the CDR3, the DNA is TGTGCCAGCAGCTTGTTCGGGACTAGCCACTACGAGCAGTACTTC.

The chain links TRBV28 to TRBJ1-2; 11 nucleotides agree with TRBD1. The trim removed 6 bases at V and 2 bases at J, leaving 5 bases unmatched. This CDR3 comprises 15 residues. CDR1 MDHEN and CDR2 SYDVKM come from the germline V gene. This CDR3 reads CASSPGTGGNYGYTF. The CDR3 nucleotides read TGTGCCAGCAGCCCCGGGACAGGGGGAAACTATGGCTACACCTTC.

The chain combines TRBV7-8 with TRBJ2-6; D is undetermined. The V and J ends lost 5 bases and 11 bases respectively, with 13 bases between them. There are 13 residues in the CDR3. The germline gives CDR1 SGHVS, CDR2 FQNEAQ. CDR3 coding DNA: TGTGCCAGCAGCAAAGTCGCCCCCCACGTCCTGACTTTC. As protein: CASSKVAPHVLTF.

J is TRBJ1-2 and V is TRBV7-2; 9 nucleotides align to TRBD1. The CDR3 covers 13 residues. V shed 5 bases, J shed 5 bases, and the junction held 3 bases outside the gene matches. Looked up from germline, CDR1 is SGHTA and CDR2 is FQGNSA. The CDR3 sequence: CASSAGQGYGYTF. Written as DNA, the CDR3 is TGTGCCAGCAGCGCCGGACAGGGGTATGGCTACACCTTC.

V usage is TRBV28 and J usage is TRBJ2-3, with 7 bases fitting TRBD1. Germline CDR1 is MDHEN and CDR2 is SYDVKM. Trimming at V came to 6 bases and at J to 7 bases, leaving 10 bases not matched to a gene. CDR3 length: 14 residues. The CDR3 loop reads CASRPTGRRNTQYF. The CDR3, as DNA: TGTGCCAGCAGGCCGACAGGGCGTCGAAATACGCAGTATTTT.

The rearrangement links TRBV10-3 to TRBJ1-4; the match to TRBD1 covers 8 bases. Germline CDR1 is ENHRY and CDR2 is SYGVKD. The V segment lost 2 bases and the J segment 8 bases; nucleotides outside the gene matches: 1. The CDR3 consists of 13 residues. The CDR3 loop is CAISERQGEKLFF. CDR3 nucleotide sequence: TGTGCCATCAGTGAGCGACAGGGGGAAAAACTGTTTTTT.

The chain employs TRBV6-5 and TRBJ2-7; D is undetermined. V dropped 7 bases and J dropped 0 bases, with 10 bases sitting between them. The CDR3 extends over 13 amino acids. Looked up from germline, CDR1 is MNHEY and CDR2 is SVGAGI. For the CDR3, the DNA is TGTGCCAGCATGGATGTAAACTCCTACGAGCAGTACTTC. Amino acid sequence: CASMDVNSYEQYF.

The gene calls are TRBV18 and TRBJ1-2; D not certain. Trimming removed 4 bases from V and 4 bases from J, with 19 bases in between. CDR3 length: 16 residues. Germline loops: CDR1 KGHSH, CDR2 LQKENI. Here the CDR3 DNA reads TGTGCCAGCTCACTCGCCCCTACTATAGGAGGCTATGGCTACACCTTC. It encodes CASSLAPTIGGYGYTF.

The CDR3 here is CASSLFLDPYEQYF. DNA of the CDR3: TGCGCCAGCAGCTTGTTTCTTGATCCCTACGAGCAGTACTTC. The genes are TRBV5-1 and TRBJ2-7; D ambiguous. This CDR3 region has 14 residues. Trimming took off 1 base at V and 2 bases at J, with 10 bases between the two ends. From germline, CDR1 is SGHRS and CDR2 YFSETQ.

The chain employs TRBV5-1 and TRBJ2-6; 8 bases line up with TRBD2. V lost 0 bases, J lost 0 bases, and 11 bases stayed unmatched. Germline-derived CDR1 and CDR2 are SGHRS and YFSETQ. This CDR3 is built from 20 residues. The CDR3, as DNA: TGCGCCAGCAGCTTGGCCCGATCTAGCGGGCCCCGCTCTGGGGCCAACGTCCTGACTTTC. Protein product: CASSLARSSGPRSGANVLTF.

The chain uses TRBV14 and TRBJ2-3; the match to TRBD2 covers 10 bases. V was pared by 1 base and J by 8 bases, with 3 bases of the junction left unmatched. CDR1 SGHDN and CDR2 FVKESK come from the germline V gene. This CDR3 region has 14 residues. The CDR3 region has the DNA TGTGCCAGCAGCCAAGCGCTAGCGGGAGTTACGCAGTATTTT. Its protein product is CASSQALAGVTQYF.

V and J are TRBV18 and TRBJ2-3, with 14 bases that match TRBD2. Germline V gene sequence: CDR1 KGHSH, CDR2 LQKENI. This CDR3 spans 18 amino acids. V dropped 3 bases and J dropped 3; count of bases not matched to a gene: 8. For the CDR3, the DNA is TGTGCCAGCTCACCCTTGGGACTAGCGGGAGTAGTAACAGATACGCAGTATTTT. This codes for CASSPLGLAGVVTDTQYF.

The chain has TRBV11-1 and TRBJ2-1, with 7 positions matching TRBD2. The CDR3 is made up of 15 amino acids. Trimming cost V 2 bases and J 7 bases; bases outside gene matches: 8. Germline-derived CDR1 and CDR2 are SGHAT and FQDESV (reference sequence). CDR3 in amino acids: CASSLIVAGVNEQFF. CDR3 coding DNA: TGTGCCAGCAGCTTAATAGTGGCGGGAGTTAATGAGCAGTTCTTC.

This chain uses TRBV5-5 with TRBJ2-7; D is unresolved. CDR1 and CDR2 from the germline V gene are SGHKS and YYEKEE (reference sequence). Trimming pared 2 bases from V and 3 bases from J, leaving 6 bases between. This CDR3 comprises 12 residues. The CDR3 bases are TGTGCCAGCAGCTTTGGCTACTACGAGCAGTACTTC. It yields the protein CASSFGYYEQYF.

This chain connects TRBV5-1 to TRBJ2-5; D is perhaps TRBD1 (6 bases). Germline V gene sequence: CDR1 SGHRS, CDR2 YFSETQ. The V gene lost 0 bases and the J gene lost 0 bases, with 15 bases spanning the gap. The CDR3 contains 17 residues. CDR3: CASSLAAITGYQETQYF. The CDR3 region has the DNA TGCGCCAGCAGCTTGGCCGCAATAACAGGGTACCAAGAGACCCAGTACTTC.

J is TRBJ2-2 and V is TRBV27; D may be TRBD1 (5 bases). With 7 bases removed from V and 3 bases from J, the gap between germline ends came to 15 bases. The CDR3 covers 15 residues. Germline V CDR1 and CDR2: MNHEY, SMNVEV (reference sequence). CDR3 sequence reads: CASKKIDRDTGELFF. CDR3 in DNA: TGTGCCAGCAAAAAAATCGACAGAGACACCGGGGAGCTGTTTTTT.

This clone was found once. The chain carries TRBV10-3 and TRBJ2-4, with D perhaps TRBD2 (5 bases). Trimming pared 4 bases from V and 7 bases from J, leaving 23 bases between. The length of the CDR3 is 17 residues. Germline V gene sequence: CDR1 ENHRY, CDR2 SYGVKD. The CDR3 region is CAISASIFPGNQNIQYF. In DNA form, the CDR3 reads TGTGCCATCAGTGCCTCAATTTTTCCCGGGAATCAGAACATTCAGTACTTC.